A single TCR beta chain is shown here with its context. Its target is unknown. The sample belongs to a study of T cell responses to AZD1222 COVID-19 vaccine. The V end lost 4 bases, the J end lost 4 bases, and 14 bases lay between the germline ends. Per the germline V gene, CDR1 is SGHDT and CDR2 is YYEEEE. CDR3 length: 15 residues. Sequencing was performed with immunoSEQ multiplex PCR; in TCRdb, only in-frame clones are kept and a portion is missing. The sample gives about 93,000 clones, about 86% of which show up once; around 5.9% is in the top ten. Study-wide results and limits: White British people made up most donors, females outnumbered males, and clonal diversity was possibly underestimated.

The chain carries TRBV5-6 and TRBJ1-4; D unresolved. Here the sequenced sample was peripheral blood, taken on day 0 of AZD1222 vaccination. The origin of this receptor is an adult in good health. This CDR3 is CASSLKDGYNEKLFF. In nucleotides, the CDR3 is TGTGCCAGCAGCCTAAAGGACGGATATAATGAAAAACTGTTTTTT.